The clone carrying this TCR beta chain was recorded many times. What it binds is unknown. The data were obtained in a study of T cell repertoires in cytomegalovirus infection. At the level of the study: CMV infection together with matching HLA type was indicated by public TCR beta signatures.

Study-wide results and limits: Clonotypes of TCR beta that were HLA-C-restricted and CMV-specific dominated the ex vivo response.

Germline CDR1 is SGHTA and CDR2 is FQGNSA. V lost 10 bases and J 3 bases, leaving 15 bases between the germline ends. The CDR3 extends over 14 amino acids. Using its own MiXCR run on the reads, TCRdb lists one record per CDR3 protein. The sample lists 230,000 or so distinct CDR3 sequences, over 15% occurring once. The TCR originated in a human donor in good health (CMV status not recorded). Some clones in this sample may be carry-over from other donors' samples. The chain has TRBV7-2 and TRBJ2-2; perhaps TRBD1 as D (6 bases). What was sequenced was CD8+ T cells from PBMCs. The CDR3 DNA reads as TGTGCCATCCACGACAGGTTCGACACCGGGGAGCTGTTTTTT. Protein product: CAIHDRFDTGELFF. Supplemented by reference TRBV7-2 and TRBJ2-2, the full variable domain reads GAGVSQSPSNKVTEKGKDVELRCDPISGHTALYWYRQSLGQGLEFLIYFQGNSAPDKSGLPSDRFSAERTGGSVSTLTIQRTQQEDSAVYLCAIHDRFDTGELFFGEGSRLTVL.